One and the same sample provided the 21 T cell receptor beta chains below, sequenced in a study of blood T cell repertoires in COVID-19. This table comes from immunoSEQ multiplex PCR, and its TCRdb copy is limited to in-frame clones, with some not included. The sample records 90,000 to 100,000 clones, 87% being singletons. Sequenced: peripheral blood. These receptors originate from a man aged 65 to 85 with acute or convalescent COVID-19.

This clone showed up just once. J is TRBJ2-3 and V is TRBV5-1, with TRBD2 matching over 8 bases. Trimming cost V 7 bases and J 2 bases; bases outside gene matches: 9. Germline values: CDR1 SGHRS, CDR2 YFSETQ. The CDR3 is 15 amino acids. This chain's CDR3 is CASSQSGGSTDTQYF. The CDR3 nucleotides are TGCGCCAGCTCCCAATCGGGGGGGTCCACAGATACGCAGTATTTT.

The chain recombines TRBV28 with TRBJ1-5, with TRBD1 identical over 11 bases. The CDR3 spans 14 residues. Germline CDR1 and CDR2: MDHEN and SYDVKM. V lost 2 bases to trimming and J lost 11 bases; unmatched junction nucleotides: 5. The chain's CDR3 is CASSLPGQGGSQHF. CDR3 coding DNA: TGTGCCAGCAGTTTACCGGGACAGGGGGGCTCCCAGCATTTT.

V usage is TRBV9 and J usage is TRBJ1-1; D remains unclear. This CDR3 is 16 amino acids long. The germline V gene has CDR1 SGDLS and CDR2 YYNGEE. V was shortened by 1 base and J by 4 bases, with 17 bases between the two germline ends. This CDR3 is CASSVLGSGLGTEAFF. The CDR3, as DNA: TGTGCCAGCAGCGTATTAGGAAGCGGCCTGGGCACTGAAGCTTTCTTT.

V is TRBV5-1 and J is TRBJ2-5, with TRBD2 as a possible D gene (6 bases). V gave up 4 bases and J gave up 5 bases, with 18 bases separating them. In germline, CDR1 is SGHRS, CDR2 YFSETQ. This CDR3 spans 15 amino acids. The CDR3 loop is CASSPGTQAVETQYF. The DNA for the CDR3 is TGCGCCAGCAGCCCGGGGACTCAGGCGGTGGAGACCCAGTACTTC.

The V gene is TRBV28, the J gene TRBJ1-5, with TRBD1 matching 9 bases. Germline lookup yields CDR1 MDHEN and CDR2 SYDVKM. The CDR3 length is 15 residues. Trimming took 7 bases from V and 8 from J; bases not matched to a gene: 12. CDR3 nucleotides: TGTGCCAGCAATTCCGGGACAGGGATCATAGAGCCCCAGCATTTT. This codes for CASNSGTGIIEPQHF.

The J gene is TRBJ2-1, the V gene TRBV5-6, with 15 bases identical to TRBD2. Trimming removed 3 bases from V and 15 bases from J; junction bases left unmatched: 13. Germline V gene sequence: CDR1 SGHDT, CDR2 YYEEEE. The CDR3 contains 16 residues. The CDR3 DNA sequence: TGTGCCAGCAGCTCGATATCCGGGACTAGCGGGGGGAATAGGTTCTTC. Protein: CASSSISGTSGGNRFF.

The chain carries TRBV7-8 and TRBJ1-2; the match to TRBD1 covers 8 bases. With 1 base clipped from V and 4 bases from J, the junction kept 5 bases outside the gene matches. Germline CDR1 is SGHVS and CDR2 is FQNEAQ. The CDR3 consists of 15 residues. The DNA of the CDR3 is TGTGCCAGCAGCTTAGTGACAGGGGCTAGCTATGGCTACACCTTC. Residues: CASSLVTGASYGYTF.

J is TRBJ1-4 and V is TRBV14; D is ambiguous. The CDR3 contains 14 residues. The V gene lost 5 bases and the J gene lost 1 base, with 8 bases spanning the gap. Germline V gives CDR1 SGHDN, CDR2 FVKESK. The CDR3 DNA is TGTGCCAGCAGCGCTCAACTAACTAATGAAAAACTGTTTTTT. It yields the protein CASSAQLTNEKLFF.

The chain combines TRBV6-1 with TRBJ2-7; 7 nucleotides agree with TRBD1. The germline V gene encodes CDR1 MNHNS and CDR2 SASEGT. The CDR3 sequence is 14 residues long. CDR3 protein: CASGEDTGAYEQYV. The DNA for the CDR3 is TGTGCCAGCGGTGAGGATACAGGGGCCTACGAGCAGTACGTC.

V and J are TRBV18 and TRBJ1-3; TRBD1 aligns across 7 bases. V gave up 1 base and J gave up 2 bases; unmatched junction bases: 5. This CDR3 comprises 16 residues. CDR1 is KGHSH and CDR2 is LQKENI in the germline V gene. The CDR3 protein is CASSPRMTGTGNTIYF. As DNA, the CDR3 is TGTGCCAGCTCACCACGGATGACAGGGACTGGAAACACCATATATTTT.

CDR3 in amino acids: CASSLACGRDRGLYEQYV. CDR3 DNA: TGTGCCAGCAGCTTGGCCTGTGGGAGGGACAGGGGGCTCTACGAGCAGTACGTC. The rearrangement uses TRBV5-7 and TRBJ2-7; TRBD1 agrees at 12 bases. TRBV5-7 is recorded as an ORF, its role being uncertain. The length of the CDR3 is 18 residues. V dropped 0 bases and J dropped 3; count of bases not matched to a gene: 10.

This CDR3 reads CATSRDLQGSPTVELFF. In nucleotides, the CDR3 is TGTGCCACCAGCAGAGATCTCCAGGGATCCCCGACGGTAGAGCTGTTTTTT. The chain joins TRBV15 to TRBJ2-2; perhaps TRBD1 as D (5 bases). The CDR3 contains 17 residues. Trimming took 0 bases from V and 11 from J, leaving 22 bases between them. Per the germline V gene, CDR1 is LNHNV and CDR2 is YYDKDF (reference sequence). Full variable domain (rest looked up from reference TRBV15 and TRBJ2-2): DAMVIQNPRYQVTQFGKPVTLSCSQTLNHNVMYWYQQKSSQAPKLLFHYYDKDFNNEADTPDNFQSRRPNTSFCFLDIRSPGLGDTAMYLCATSRDLQGSPTVELFFGEGSRLTVL.

The CDR3: CASSLRLGEGNQPQHF. CDR3 DNA: TGTGCCAGCAGCCTTAGACTAGGTGAGGGCAATCAGCCCCAGCATTTT. The chain is built from TRBV5-5 and TRBJ1-5; no clear D gene. Germline V gene sequence: CDR1 SGHKS, CDR2 YYEKEE (reference sequence). The V end was cut by 4 bases, the J end by 2 bases, with 16 bases between. This CDR3 has 16 amino acids.

The chain recombines TRBV2 with TRBJ2-1; 7 bases map to TRBD1. There are 14 residues in the CDR3. Germline trimming cut 8 bases from V and 6 bases from J; bases unmatched to any gene: 10. Germline V lookup: CDR1 SNHLY, CDR2 FYNNEI. As DNA, the CDR3 is TGTGCCAGCCAAGGACAGGTTAGGGGCAATGAGCAGTTCTTC. Its translation is CASQGQVRGNEQFF.

The chain employs TRBV29-1 and TRBJ2-5; D call uncertain. In germline, CDR1 is SQVTM, CDR2 ANQGSEA. This CDR3 is built from 14 residues. Trimming removed 8 bases at V and 2 bases at J, with 18 bases between. CDR3 amino acids: CSLLVGSLQETQYF. In nucleotides, the CDR3 is TGCAGCCTCCTGGTGGGCAGCCTGCAAGAGACCCAGTACTTC. Full variable domain (missing parts from reference TRBV29-1 and TRBJ2-5): SAVISQKPSRDICQRGTSLTIQCQVDSQVTMMFWYRQQPGQSLTLIATANQGSEATYESGFVIDKFPISRPNLTFSTLTVSNMSPEDSSIYLCSLLVGSLQETQYFGPGTRLLVL.

This chain connects TRBV7-8 to TRBJ2-1; 8 nucleotides match TRBD1. V dropped 8 bases and J dropped 3; count of bases not matched to a gene: 9. This CDR3 spans 15 amino acids. Germline CDR1 SGHVS, CDR2 FQNEAQ. For the CDR3, the DNA is TGTGCCAGCCGAATAACAGGGGGGAACTACAATGAGCAGTTCTTC. Translation: CASRITGGNYNEQFF.

This clone was detected only once. The CDR3 region is CASSFQARFEAFF. DNA of the CDR3: TGTGCCAGCAGCTTTCAAGCTCGTTTCGAGGCTTTCTTT. The chain combines TRBV7-9 with TRBJ1-1; no clear D gene. With 3 bases removed from V and 11 bases from J, the gap between germline ends came to 16 bases. This CDR3 has 13 residues. Germline loops: CDR1 SEHNR, CDR2 FQNEAQ (reference sequence).

The V and J genes are TRBV9 and TRBJ1-1, with a possible D match to TRBD1 (5 bases). The V gene lost 3 bases and the J gene lost 0 bases, with 6 bases spanning the gap. In germline, CDR1 is SGDLS, CDR2 YYNGEE. CDR3 length: 13 residues. In nucleotides, the CDR3 is TGTGCCAGCAGCGAACAGGTGAACACTGAAGCTTTCTTT. Its translation is CASSEQVNTEAFF.

This clone came up a few times. This chain's CDR3 is CASSQQRGWNEQFF. The CDR3 nucleotides are TGCGCCAGCAGCCAGCAGAGAGGGTGGAATGAGCAGTTCTTC. This sequence joins TRBV4-1 and TRBJ2-1, with a possible D match to TRBD2 (5 bases). CDR1 is MGHRA, CDR2 YSYEKL, per germline. CDR3 size: 14 residues. V lost 3 bases to trimming and J lost 7 bases, with 13 bases between them.

V gene TRBV18 combines with J gene TRBJ2-2, with D perhaps TRBD2 (5 bases). The CDR3 is 14 amino acids. Germline-derived CDR1 and CDR2 are KGHSH and LQKENI. V lost 3 bases and J lost 5, with 10 bases in between. For the CDR3, the DNA is TGTGCCAGCTCACCTCCTGGACTTACCGGGGAGCTGTTTTTT. It is translated as CASSPPGLTGELFF. Using reference TRBV18 and TRBJ2-2 for the parts outside the CDR3, the full variable domain is NAGVMQNPRHLVRRRGQEARLRCSPMKGHSHVYWYRQLPEEGLKFMVYLQKENIIDESGMPKERFSAEFPKEGPSILRIQQVVRGDSAAYFCASSPPGLTGELFFGEGSRLTVL.

In this sample, this clone turned up a few times. This chain uses TRBV2 with TRBJ1-1; 9 bases match TRBD1. Germline V gene data show CDR1 as SNHLY and CDR2 as FYNNEI. There are 15 residues in the CDR3. With V trimmed by 6 bases and J by 3 bases, 8 bases remained unmatched. This CDR3 reads CASRWWTGVDTEAFF. The CDR3 bases are TGTGCCAGCAGGTGGTGGACAGGGGTGGACACTGAAGCTTTCTTT.